This T cell receptor (beta chain) is from a study of cytomegalovirus exposure and HLA in healthy donors. In the study overall: Membership in the Caucasian-associated ancestry cluster was found for around four fifths of nearly 400 genotyped donors. The study, taken as a whole, reports: Among immune exposure information, only CMV serostatus was available. Sequences of the TCR beta chain were said to predict the HLA-A and HLA-B alleles of most subjects accurately.

The CDR3 has 16 amino acids. Germline values: CDR1 LGHNA, CDR2 YNFKEQ. V was pared by 2 bases and J by 7 bases, with 8 bases of the junction left unmatched. The primer mix had 60 Vbeta and 13 Jbeta primers. Method: immunoSEQ multiplex PCR; TCRdb's copy keeps in-frame clones and lacks some. The table lists approximately 130,000 clones, about 74% of them singletons. About this clone: Antigen specificity is unknown.

Sequences were obtained from PBMCs. This clonotype was sampled from a man aged 25 to 45 in good health and CMV-seronegative. The chain links TRBV4-2 to TRBJ2-1; 10 bases agree with TRBD1. In DNA form, the CDR3 reads TGTGCCAGCAGCCAATCCGGGACAGGGGCGAGAAATGAGCAGTTCTTC. It is translated as CASSQSGTGARNEQFF.